The 11 T cell receptor beta chains presented below share a single source sample, sequenced in a study of T cells in Graves' hyperthyroidism and ophthalmopathy. TCR beta CDR3 region amplification was performed from RNA transcripts. The HTBI primer set drove a first-round RT-PCR of the TCR CDR3. TCRdb used MiXCR to reprocess the multiplex PCR reads, holding one entry per CDR3 protein. The table has a few hundred thousand distinct CDR3 sequences, 15% to 18% seen once; the top ten hold around 7.3%. The source material was blood. These receptors all come from a young woman with Graves' hyperthyroidism.

This chain connects TRBV9 to TRBJ2-6, with D possibly being TRBD2 (6 bases). Germline assignment: CDR1 SGDLS and CDR2 YYNGEE. The CDR3 consists of 16 residues. V was trimmed by 3 bases and J by 2 bases, leaving 12 bases between them. The CDR3 here is CASSALANPGANVLTF. The CDR3, as DNA: TGTGCCAGCAGCGCCCTAGCGAATCCTGGGGCCAACGTCCTGACTTTC.

At least ten counts were recorded for this clonotype. The V and J genes are TRBV5-1 and TRBJ2-7, with 8 bases aligning to TRBD1. The CDR3 sequence is 14 residues long. Germline-derived CDR1 and CDR2 are SGHRS and YFSETQ. J was trimmed by 4 bases and V by 3 bases; bases with no gene match: 6. CDR3 sequence (DNA): TGCGCCAGCAGCTCACCGGGACAGGAATACGAGCAGTACTTC. Its translation: CASSSPGQEYEQYF.

The chain is built from TRBV4-3 and TRBJ2-3, with 7 bases that match TRBD2. CDR1 is LGHNA, CDR2 YSLEER, per germline. V lost 0 bases, J lost 0 bases, and 3 bases stayed unmatched. The CDR3 sequence is 16 residues long. CDR3 protein: CASSQDLGGSTDTQYF. CDR3 DNA sequence: TGCGCCAGCAGCCAAGATTTGGGGGGGAGCACAGATACGCAGTATTTT.

This clonotype was picked up many times. This chain joins TRBV28 and TRBJ1-5; possible D gene TRBD1, 5 bases. The germline V and J ends were trimmed by 5 bases and 3 bases, with 14 bases remaining between them. This CDR3 is built from 15 residues. Germline V lookup: CDR1 MDHEN, CDR2 SYDVKM. The CDR3 here is CASSKLDGTNQPQHF. The DNA of the CDR3 is TGTGCCAGCAGTAAGCTGGACGGGACCAATCAGCCCCAGCATTTT.

This clonotype was recorded at least ten times. This chain connects TRBV6-1 to TRBJ2-2, with a possible D match to TRBD1 (5 bases). The CDR3 has 14 residues. V lost 5 bases and J 5 bases, leaving 12 bases between the germline ends. Per the germline V gene, CDR1 is MNHNS and CDR2 is SASEGT. The CDR3 DNA reads TGTGCCAGCAGTCTGACAGTGGGGACCGGGGAGCTGTTTTTT. This sequence encodes CASSLTVGTGELFF.

This clonotype was observed at least ten times. The chain joins TRBV28 to TRBJ2-1; TRBD2 matches 9 bases. The CDR3 is 16 amino acids. Germline V gene data show CDR1 as MDHEN and CDR2 as SYDVKM. Trimming took 7 bases from V and 9 from J; bases not matched to a gene: 16. CDR3 nucleotides: TGTGCCAGCAACCTAAAGGGGGCGGGAGGGCCGGGTGAGCAGTTCTTC. This translates into CASNLKGAGGPGEQFF. Complete variable domain (other parts from reference TRBV28 and TRBJ2-1): DVKVTQSSRYLVKRTGEKVFLECVQDMDHENMFWYRQDPGLGLRLIYFSYDVKMKEKGDIPEGYSVSREKKERFSLILESASTNQTSMYLCASNLKGAGGPGEQFFGPGTRLTVL.

This clonotype has at least ten counts. The chain combines TRBV7-9 with TRBJ2-4; D unresolved. CDR1 is SEHNR, CDR2 FQNEAQ, per germline (reference sequence). V was pared by 5 bases and J by 0 bases, with 8 bases between. The CDR3 consists of 14 residues. The CDR3 here is CASSREVAKNIQYF. The CDR3 DNA sequence: TGTGCCAGCAGCCGCGAGGTAGCCAAAAACATTCAGTACTTC.

This clonotype was recorded many times. The CDR3 sequence: CATRKGGQQRREAFF. The CDR3 DNA sequence: TGTGCCACCAGAAAGGGCGGACAGCAACGCCGAGAAGCTTTCTTT. The J gene is TRBJ1-1, the V gene TRBV28; weak D call: TRBD1 (6 bases). The CDR3 has 15 amino acids. Trimming cost V 10 bases and J 8 bases, with 26 bases left between them. CDR1 MDHEN and CDR2 SYDVKM come from the germline V gene.

This clonotype was counted ten times or more. The chain combines TRBV5-1 with TRBJ2-3, with 8 nucleotides matching TRBD2. CDR3 size: 16 residues. After removal of 0 bases from V and 6 bases from J, the junction contained 9 bases not matched to a gene. In germline, CDR1 is SGHRS, CDR2 YFSETQ. CDR3 loop: CASSLDAGGMSDTQYF. The CDR3 nucleotides are TGCGCCAGCAGCTTGGACGCGGGAGGAATGTCCGATACGCAGTATTTT.

This clonotype was detected ten times or more. This chain connects TRBV12-3 or TRBV12-4 to TRBJ2-1; D might be TRBD1 (6 bases). V was cut by 7 bases and J by 10 bases, with 20 bases left in between. This CDR3 is 14 amino acids long. The CDR3 here is CASILGAGAKEQFF. Here the CDR3 DNA reads TGTGCCAGCATCCTAGGTGCAGGGGCAAAAGAGCAGTTCTTC.

This clonotype was counted at least ten times. V and J are TRBV28 and TRBJ1-5; possibly TRBD1 for D (6 bases). CDR1 and CDR2 (germline): MDHEN, SYDVKM. CDR3 length equals 15 residues. The ends were cut back, 7 bases at V and 2 bases at J, with 15 bases in the middle. The DNA of the CDR3 is TGTGCCAGCAAATCCTCAGGGGAGGGCAATCAGCCCCAGCATTTT. Its protein product is CASKSSGEGNQPQHF.